This T cell receptor (beta chain) came from a study of blood T cell repertoires in COVID-19. This clone was observed a handful of times. As processed by the authors: It was from reference gene primer amplification that nucleated cell counts were estimated. Profiled with immunoSEQ multiplex PCR; TCRdb holds only in-frame clones, not every one. The DNA was the basis for D and trimming; V, J and clone size are from that table. The table lists about 170,000 clones, 84% of them singletons. V lost 3 bases to trimming and J lost 4 bases, with 15 bases between them. This CDR3 spans 16 amino acids. Looked up from germline, CDR1 is MNHEY and CDR2 is SMNVEV (reference sequence).

This receptor was identified in a woman aged 80 or over with COVID-19, enrolled during active disease. The chain joins TRBV27 to TRBJ2-2, with D maybe TRBD2 (5 bases). Sample: peripheral blood. The CDR3 sequence: CASSLMDCVGTGELFF. CDR3 sequence (DNA): TGTGCCAGCAGTTTGATGGACTGTGTAGGCACCGGGGAGCTGTTTTTT.